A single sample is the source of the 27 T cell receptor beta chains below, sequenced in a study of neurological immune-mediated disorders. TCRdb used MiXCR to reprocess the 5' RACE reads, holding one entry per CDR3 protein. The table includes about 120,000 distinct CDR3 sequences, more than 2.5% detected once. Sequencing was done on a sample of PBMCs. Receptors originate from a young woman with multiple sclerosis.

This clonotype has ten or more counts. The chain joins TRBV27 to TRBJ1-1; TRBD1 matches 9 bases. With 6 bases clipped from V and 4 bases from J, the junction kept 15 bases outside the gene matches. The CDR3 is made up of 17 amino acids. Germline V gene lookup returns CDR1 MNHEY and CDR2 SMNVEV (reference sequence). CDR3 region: CASSHGDRGAVGTEAFF. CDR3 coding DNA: TGTGCCAGCAGCCATGGAGACAGGGGGGCGGTGGGCACTGAAGCTTTCTTT.

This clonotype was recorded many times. The CDR3 loop is CASSPRTSGRVIDEQFF. Here the CDR3 DNA reads TGCGCCAGCAGCCCACGGACTAGCGGGAGAGTTATCGATGAGCAGTTCTTC. The chain employs TRBV5-1 and TRBJ2-1; 13 bases match TRBD2. Unmatched junction bases numbered 12, after V lost 4 bases and J lost 8 bases. CDR1 is SGHRS and CDR2 is YFSETQ in the germline V gene. CDR3 size: 17 residues. Combining the CDR3 with reference TRBV5-1 and TRBJ2-1 gives the whole variable domain KAGVTQTPRYLIKTRGQQVTLSCSPISGHRSVSWYQQTPGQGLQFLFEYFSETQRNKGNFPGRFSGRQFSNSRSEMNVSTLELGDSALYLCASSPRTSGRVIDEQFFGPGTRLTVL.

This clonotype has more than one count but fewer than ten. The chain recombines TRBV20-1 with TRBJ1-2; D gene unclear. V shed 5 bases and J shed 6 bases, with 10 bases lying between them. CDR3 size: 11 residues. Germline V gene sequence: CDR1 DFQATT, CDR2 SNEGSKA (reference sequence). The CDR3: CSAVEENGYTF. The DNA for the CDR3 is TGCAGTGCTGTGGAAGAGAATGGCTACACCTTC.

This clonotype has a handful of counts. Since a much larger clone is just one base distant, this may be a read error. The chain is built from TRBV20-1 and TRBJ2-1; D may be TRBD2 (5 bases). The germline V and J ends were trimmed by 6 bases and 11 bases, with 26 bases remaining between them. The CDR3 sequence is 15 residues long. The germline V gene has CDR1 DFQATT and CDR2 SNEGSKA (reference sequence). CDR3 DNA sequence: TGCAGTGCCGCTAAGGTTTTGCGGGTCGATAATAAGCAGTTCTTC. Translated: CSAAKVLRVDNKQFF.

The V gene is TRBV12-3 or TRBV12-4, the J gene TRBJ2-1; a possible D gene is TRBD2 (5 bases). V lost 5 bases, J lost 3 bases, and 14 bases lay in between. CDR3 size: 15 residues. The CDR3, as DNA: TGTGCCAGCAGTGGTAAGGACTCTAACTACAATGAGCAGTTCTTC. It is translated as CASSGKDSNYNEQFF.

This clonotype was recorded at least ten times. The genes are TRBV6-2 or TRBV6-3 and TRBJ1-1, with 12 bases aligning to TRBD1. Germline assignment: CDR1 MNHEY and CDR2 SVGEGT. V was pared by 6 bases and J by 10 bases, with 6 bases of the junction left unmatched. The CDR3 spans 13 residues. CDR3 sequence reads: CASSVPGQGAAFF. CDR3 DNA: TGTGCCAGCAGCGTCCCGGGACAGGGGGCAGCTTTCTTT.

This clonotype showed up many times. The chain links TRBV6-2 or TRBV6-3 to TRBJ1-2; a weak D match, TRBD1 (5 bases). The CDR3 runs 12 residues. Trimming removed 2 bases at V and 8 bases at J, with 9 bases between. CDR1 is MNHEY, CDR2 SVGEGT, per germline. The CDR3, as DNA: TGTGCCAGCAGTTACAGGGACGGCGGCTACACCTTC. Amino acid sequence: CASSYRDGGYTF.

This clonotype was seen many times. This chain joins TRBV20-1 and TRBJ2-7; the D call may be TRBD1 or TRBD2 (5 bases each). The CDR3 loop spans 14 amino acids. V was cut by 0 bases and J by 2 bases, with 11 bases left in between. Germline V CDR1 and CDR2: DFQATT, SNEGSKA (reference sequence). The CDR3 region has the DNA TGCAGTGCTAGAGATTTGGGGGTACCCTACGAGCAGTACTTC. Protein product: CSARDLGVPYEQYF.

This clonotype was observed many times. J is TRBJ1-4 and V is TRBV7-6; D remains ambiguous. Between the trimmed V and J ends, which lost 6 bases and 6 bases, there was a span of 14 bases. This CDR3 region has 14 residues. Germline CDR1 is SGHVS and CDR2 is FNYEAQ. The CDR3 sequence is CASSHPGLDEKLFF. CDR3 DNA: TGTGCCAGCAGTCACCCGGGGTTGGATGAAAAACTGTTTTTT. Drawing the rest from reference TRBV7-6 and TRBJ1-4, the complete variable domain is GAGVSQSPRYKVTKRGQDVALRCDPISGHVSLYWYRQALGQGPEFLTYFNYEAQQDKSGLPNDRFSAERPEGSISTLTIQRTEQRDSAMYRCASSHPGLDEKLFFGSGTQLSVL.

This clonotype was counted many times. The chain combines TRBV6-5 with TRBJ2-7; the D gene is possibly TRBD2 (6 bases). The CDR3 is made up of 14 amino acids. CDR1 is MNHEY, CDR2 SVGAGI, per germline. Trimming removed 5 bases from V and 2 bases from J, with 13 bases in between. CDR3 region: CASSLARKAYEQYF. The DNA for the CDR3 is TGTGCCAGCAGTCTAGCGCGCAAAGCCTACGAGCAGTACTTC.

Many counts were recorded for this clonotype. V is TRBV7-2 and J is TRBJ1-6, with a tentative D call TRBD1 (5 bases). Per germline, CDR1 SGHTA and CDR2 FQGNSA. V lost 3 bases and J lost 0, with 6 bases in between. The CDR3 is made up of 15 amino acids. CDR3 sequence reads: CASSFGHSYNSPLHF. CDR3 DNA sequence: TGTGCCAGCAGCTTTGGACACTCCTATAATTCACCCCTCCACTTT.

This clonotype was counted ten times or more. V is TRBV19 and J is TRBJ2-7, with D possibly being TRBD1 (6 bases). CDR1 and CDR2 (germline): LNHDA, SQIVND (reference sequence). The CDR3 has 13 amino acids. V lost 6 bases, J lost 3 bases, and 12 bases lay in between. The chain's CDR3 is CASSVGAYYEQYF. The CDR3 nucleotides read TGTGCCAGTAGCGTGGGGGCCTACTACGAGCAGTACTTC.

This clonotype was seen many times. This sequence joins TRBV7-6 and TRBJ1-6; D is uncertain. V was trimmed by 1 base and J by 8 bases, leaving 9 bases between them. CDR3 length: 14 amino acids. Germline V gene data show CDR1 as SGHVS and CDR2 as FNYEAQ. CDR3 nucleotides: TGTGCCAGCAGCTTAGGGTACCAGGATTCACCCCTCCACTTT. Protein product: CASSLGYQDSPLHF.

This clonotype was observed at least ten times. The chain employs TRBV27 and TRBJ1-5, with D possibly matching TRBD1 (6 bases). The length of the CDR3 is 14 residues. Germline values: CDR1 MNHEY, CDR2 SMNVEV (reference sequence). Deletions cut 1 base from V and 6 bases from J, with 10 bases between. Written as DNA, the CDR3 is TGTGCCAGCAGTTTATGGGCAGGGGCTCAGCCCCAGCATTTT. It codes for CASSLWAGAQPQHF.

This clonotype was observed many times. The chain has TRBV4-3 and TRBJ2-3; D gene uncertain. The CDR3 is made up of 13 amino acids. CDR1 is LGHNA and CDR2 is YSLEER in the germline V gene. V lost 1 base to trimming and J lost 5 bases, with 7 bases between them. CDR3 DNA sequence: TGCGCCAGCAGCCAAGGGATTGTAGATACGCAGTATTTT. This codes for CASSQGIVDTQYF.

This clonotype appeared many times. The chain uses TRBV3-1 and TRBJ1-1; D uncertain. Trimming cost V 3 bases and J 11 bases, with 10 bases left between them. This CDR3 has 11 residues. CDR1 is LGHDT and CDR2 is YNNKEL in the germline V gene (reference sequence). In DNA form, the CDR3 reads TGTGCCAGCAGCCACCTCACGGGGGCTTTCTTT. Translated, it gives CASSHLTGAFF.

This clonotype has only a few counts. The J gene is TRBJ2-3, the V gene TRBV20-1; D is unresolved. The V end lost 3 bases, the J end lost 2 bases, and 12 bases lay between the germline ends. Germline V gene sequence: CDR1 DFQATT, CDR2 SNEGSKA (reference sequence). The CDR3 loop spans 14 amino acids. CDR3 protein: CSASGGRITDTQYF. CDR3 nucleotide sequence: TGCAGTGCTAGTGGTGGGCGGATCACAGATACGCAGTATTTT.

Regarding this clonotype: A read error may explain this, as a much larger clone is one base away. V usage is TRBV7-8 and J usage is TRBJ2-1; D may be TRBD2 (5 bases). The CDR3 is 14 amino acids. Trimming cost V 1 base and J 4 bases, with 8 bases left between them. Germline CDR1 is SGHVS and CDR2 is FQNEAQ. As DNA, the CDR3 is TGTGCCAGCAGCTTAGGGACTCCTTACAATGAGCAGTTCTTC. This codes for CASSLGTPYNEQFF. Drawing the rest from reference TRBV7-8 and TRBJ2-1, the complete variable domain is GAGVSQSPRYKVAKRGQDVALRCDPISGHVSLFWYQQALGQGPEFLTYFQNEAQLDKSGLPSDRFFAERPEGSVSTLKIQRTQQEDSAVYLCASSLGTPYNEQFFGPGTRLTVL.

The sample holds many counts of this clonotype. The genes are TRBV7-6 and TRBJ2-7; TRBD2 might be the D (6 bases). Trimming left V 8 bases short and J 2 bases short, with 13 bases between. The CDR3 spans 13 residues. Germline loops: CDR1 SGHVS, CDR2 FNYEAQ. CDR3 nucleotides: TGTGCCAGCGGAGGGCAGGGCACCTACGAGCAGTACTTC. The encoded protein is CASGGQGTYEQYF. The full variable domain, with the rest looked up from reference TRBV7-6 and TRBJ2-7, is GAGVSQSPRYKVTKRGQDVALRCDPISGHVSLYWYRQALGQGPEFLTYFNYEAQQDKSGLPNDRFSAERPEGSISTLTIQRTEQRDSAMYRCASGGQGTYEQYFGPGTRLTVT.

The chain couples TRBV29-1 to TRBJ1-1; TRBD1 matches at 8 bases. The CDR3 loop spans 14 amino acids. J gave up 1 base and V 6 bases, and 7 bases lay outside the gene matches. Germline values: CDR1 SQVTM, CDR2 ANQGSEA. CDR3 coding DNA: TGCAGCGTGGGACAGGTGGGTCCGAACACTGAAGCTTTCTTT. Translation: CSVGQVGPNTEAFF.

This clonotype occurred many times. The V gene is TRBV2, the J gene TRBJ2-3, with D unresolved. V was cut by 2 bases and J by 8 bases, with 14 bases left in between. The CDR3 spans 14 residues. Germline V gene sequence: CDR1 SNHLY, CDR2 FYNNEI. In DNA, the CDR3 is TGTGCCAGCAGTGAAAGTCCGTACATAGGTACGCAGTATTTT. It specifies CASSESPYIGTQYF.

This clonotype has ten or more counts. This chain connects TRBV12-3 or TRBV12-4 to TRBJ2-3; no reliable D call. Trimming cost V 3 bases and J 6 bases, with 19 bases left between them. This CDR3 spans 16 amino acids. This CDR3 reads CASSLMGRLLSDTQYF. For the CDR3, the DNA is TGTGCCAGCAGTTTGATGGGCCGACTTCTTTCGGATACGCAGTATTTT.

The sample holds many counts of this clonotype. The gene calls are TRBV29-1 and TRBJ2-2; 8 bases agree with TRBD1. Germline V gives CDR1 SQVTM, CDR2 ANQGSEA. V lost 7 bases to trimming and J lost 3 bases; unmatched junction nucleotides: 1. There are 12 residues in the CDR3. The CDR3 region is CSGTGYTGELFF. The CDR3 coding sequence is TGCAGCGGGACAGGGTACACCGGGGAGCTGTTTTTT.

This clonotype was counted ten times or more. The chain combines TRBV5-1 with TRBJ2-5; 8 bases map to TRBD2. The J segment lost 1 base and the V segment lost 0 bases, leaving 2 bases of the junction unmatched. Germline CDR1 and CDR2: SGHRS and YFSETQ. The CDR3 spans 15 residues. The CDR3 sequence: CASSLGTSFQETQYF. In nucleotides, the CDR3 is TGCGCCAGCAGCTTGGGGACTAGCTTCCAAGAGACCCAGTACTTC.

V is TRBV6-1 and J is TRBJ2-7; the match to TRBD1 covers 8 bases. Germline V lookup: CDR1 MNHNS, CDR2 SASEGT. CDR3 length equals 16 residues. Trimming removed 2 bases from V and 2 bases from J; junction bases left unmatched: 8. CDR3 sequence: CASSEIGRTGTYEQYF. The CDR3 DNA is TGTGCCAGCAGTGAAATAGGGCGGACAGGGACCTACGAGCAGTACTTC.

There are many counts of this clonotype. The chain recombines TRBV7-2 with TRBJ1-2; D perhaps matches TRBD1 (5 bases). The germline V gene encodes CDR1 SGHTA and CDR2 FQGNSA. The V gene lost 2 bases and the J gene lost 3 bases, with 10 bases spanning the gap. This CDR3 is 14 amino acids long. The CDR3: CASSLFQGDYGYTF. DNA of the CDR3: TGTGCCAGCAGCTTATTCCAGGGTGACTATGGCTACACCTTC.

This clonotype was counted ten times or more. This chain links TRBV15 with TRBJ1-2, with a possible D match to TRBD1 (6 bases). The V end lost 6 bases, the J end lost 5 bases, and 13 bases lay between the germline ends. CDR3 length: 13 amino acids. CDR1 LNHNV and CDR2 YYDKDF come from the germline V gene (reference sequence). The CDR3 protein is CATRDSSQYGYTF. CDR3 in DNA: TGTGCCACCAGGGACAGCTCCCAATATGGCTACACCTTC.